This TCR beta chain was documented in a study of Graves' ophthalmopathy and Graves' hyperthyroidism. Amplification of TCR beta CDR3 regions used RNA transcripts. HTBI-primed first-round RT-PCR preceded second-round multiplex PCR. MiXCR, applied by TCRdb to the multiplex PCR reads, yields one record per CDR3 protein. The sample lists approximately 460,000 distinct CDR3 sequences; 14% were seen once. The germline gives CDR1 SEHNR, CDR2 FQNEAQ (reference sequence). V shed 0 bases and J shed 5 bases, with 7 bases lying between them. This CDR3 region has 13 residues. In this sample, this clonotype turned up many times.

Sequenced sample: blood. The chain carries TRBV7-9 and TRBJ1-2; the D is unclear. The origin of this receptor is a woman younger than 45 with Graves' ophthalmopathy. CDR3 loop: CASSLASGYGYTF. As DNA, the CDR3 is TGTGCCAGCAGCTTAGCGTCGGGGTATGGCTACACCTTC.